This T cell receptor (beta chain) was found in a study of shared clonotypes between healthy human individuals. In the study overall: The people who gave samples were a couple of women and a few men aged 18 to 49.

The CDR3 length is 15 residues. In germline, CDR1 is SNHLY, CDR2 FYNNEI. Trimming cost V 7 bases and J 3 bases; bases outside gene matches: 11. Execution of the assay was at deep level. For sorted subsets, 150 to 200 ng DNA per replicate equaled around 28,000 T cell genomes. Sequencing was performed with immunoSEQ multiplex PCR; in TCRdb, only in-frame clones are kept and a portion is missing. This sample carries hundreds of thousands of clones, approximately 74% of them seen once, and the ten largest clones take 9% to 12%. CD4+ cells underwent separation, giving CD45RA+ naive and CD45RA-negative memory subsets.

The specimen was memory CD4+ T cells sorted from blood. Subset given: CD45RA-negative fraction. V usage is TRBV2 and J usage is TRBJ2-7, with 8 positions matching TRBD2. The sequence was collected from a man aged 25 to 40 in good health. CDR3 sequence: CASNLEPTSDYEQYF. The DNA for the CDR3 is TGTGCCAGCAACTTAGAACCGACTAGCGACTACGAGCAGTACTTC. Together with reference TRBV2 and TRBJ2-7, the CDR3 gives the full variable domain: EPEVTQTPSHQVTQMGQEVILRCVPISNHLYFYWYRQILGQKVEFLVSFYNNEISEKSEIFDDQFSVERPDGSNFTLKIRSTKLEDSAMYFCASNLEPTSDYEQYFGPGTRLTVT.